Each of the 20 T cell receptor beta chains below was sequenced from the same sample in a study of shared clonotypes between healthy human individuals. This table comes from immunoSEQ multiplex PCR, and its TCRdb copy is limited to in-frame clones, with some not included. The sample includes hundreds of thousands of clones, approximately 90% seen only once; the top ten take approximately 24%. Only CD45RO-negative cells positively selected for CCR7 counted as naive CD8 cells, so terminally differentiated effector memory CD45RA+ cells were excluded. Sequenced sample: naive CD8+ T cells sorted from blood. These receptors came from a man aged 25 to 40 in good health.

The chain combines TRBV29-1 with TRBJ2-2; possibly TRBD1 or TRBD2 for D (5 bases each). Germline loops: CDR1 SQVTM, CDR2 ANQGSEA. The CDR3 consists of 14 residues. The V end was cut by 5 bases, the J end by 4 bases, with 14 bases between. This CDR3 is CSVRGESSTGELFF. In DNA form, the CDR3 reads TGCAGCGTTCGAGGGGAGAGTAGCACCGGGGAGCTGTTTTTT.

The chain couples TRBV5-4 to TRBJ2-7; D is perhaps TRBD1 (6 bases). This CDR3 contains 17 residues. Between the trimmed V and J ends, which lost 4 bases and 2 bases, there was a span of 22 bases. The germline V gene has CDR1 SGHNT and CDR2 YYREEE (reference sequence). The CDR3 reads CASSTPETETGAYEQYF. The CDR3 region has the DNA TGTGCCAGCAGCACGCCGGAAACCGAGACAGGAGCCTACGAGCAGTACTTC.

For the CDR3, the DNA is TGTGCCAGCAGCGTAGCGGAGCGGGAGGGCGCAGATACGCAGTATTTT. As protein: CASSVAEREGADTQYF. The chain uses TRBV9 and TRBJ2-3, with 10 positions matching TRBD2. V was clipped by 0 bases and J by 4 bases; unmatched bases: 5. Per the germline V gene, CDR1 is SGDLS and CDR2 is YYNGEE. The CDR3 has 16 amino acids.

The CDR3 loop reads CASSLGQGGYTF. As DNA, the CDR3 is TGTGCCAGCAGCTTAGGCCAGGGTGGCTACACCTTC. This chain links TRBV5-5 with TRBJ1-2, with D maybe TRBD1 (5 bases). The CDR3 is 12 residues long. V lost 2 bases and J 7 bases, leaving 9 bases between the germline ends. CDR1 is SGHKS, CDR2 YYEKEE, per germline (reference sequence).

The chain couples TRBV29-1 to TRBJ1-3, with D possibly being TRBD1 (5 bases). The CDR3 spans 14 residues. The germline V and J ends were trimmed by 4 bases and 0 bases, with 10 bases remaining between them. Germline CDR1 SQVTM, CDR2 ANQGSEA. CDR3 in DNA: TGCAGCGTTGCAGGGCCCGACTCTGGAAACACCATATATTTT. As protein: CSVAGPDSGNTIYF.

The V call is TRBV5-6, the J call TRBJ2-7; D call uncertain. The CDR3 is made up of 11 amino acids. V lost 3 bases, J lost 3 bases, and 4 bases lay in between. The V gene's germline CDR1 is SGHDT and CDR2 YYEEEE. CDR3 in DNA: TGTGCCAGCAGCTCGCTCTACGAGCAGTACTTC. As protein: CASSSLYEQYF.

This chain joins TRBV28 and TRBJ2-7; 7 positions agree with TRBD2. The CDR3 has 15 amino acids. CDR1 is MDHEN, CDR2 SYDVKM, per germline. After removal of 6 bases from V and 0 bases from J, the junction contained 8 bases not matched to a gene. Here the CDR3 reads CASRGLRDYSYEQYF. The CDR3 DNA follows: TGTGCCAGCAGGGGACTGCGGGACTACTCCTACGAGCAGTACTTC. Filled out from reference TRBV28 and TRBJ2-7, the complete variable domain reads DVKVTQSSRYLVKRTGEKVFLECVQDMDHENMFWYRQDPGLGLRLIYFSYDVKMKEKGDIPEGYSVSREKKERFSLILESASTNQTSMYLCASRGLRDYSYEQYFGPGTRLTVT.

The rearrangement uses TRBV28 and TRBJ2-2, with D tentatively TRBD1 or TRBD2 (5 bases each). Germline CDR1 is MDHEN and CDR2 is SYDVKM. Deletions cut 7 bases from V and 6 bases from J, with 9 bases between. CDR3 size: 12 residues. CDR3 coding DNA: TGTGCCAGCAATGGGGGTCCCGGGGAGCTGTTTTTT. Translating gives CASNGGPGELFF.

Only one count was recorded for this clone. The V and J genes are TRBV13 and TRBJ2-7; 9 bases are a match to TRBD1. With V trimmed by 5 bases and J by 12 bases, 5 bases remained unmatched. This CDR3 is built from 11 residues. Germline V gene data show CDR1 as PRHDT and CDR2 as FYEKMQ (reference sequence). CDR3 DNA: TGTGCCAGCAGCCAGGACAGGGGTTTGTACTTC. It translates to CASSQDRGLYF.

The chain combines TRBV14 with TRBJ2-1; D may be TRBD2 (6 bases). CDR1 and CDR2 from the germline V gene are SGHDN and FVKESK. V lost 4 bases and J lost 4, with 14 bases in between. This CDR3 region has 15 residues. CDR3 nucleotide sequence: TGTGCCAGCAGCCTCCTAGCGAGTGGTTACAATGAGCAGTTCTTC. Amino acids: CASSLLASGYNEQFF.

V usage is TRBV29-1 and J usage is TRBJ1-1; perhaps TRBD1 as D (5 bases). Germline V gene data show CDR1 as SQVTM and CDR2 as ANQGSEA. Trimming removed 5 bases at V and 4 bases at J, with 17 bases between. This CDR3 contains 14 residues. The CDR3 here is CSVTGPFDTTEAFF. The CDR3 coding sequence is TGCAGCGTTACGGGGCCCTTTGATACCACTGAAGCTTTCTTT.

This sequence joins TRBV23-1 and TRBJ2-7; 8 bases are a match to TRBD1. TRBV23-1 is an open reading frame, and its role is uncertain. Trimming at V came to 0 bases and at J to 3 bases, leaving 10 bases not matched to a gene. The CDR3 is 17 amino acids. The DNA of the CDR3 is TGCGCCAGCAGTCAATCCCCATGCCAGGGGGCTTACTACGAGCAGTACTTC. Translation: CASSQSPCQGAYYEQYF.

The gene calls are TRBV19 and TRBJ2-1, with 10 bases matching TRBD2. The CDR3 is 15 residues long. The junction had 9 bases not matched to a gene; V was cut back by 4 bases and J by 9 bases. Per germline, CDR1 LNHDA and CDR2 SQIVND (reference sequence). CDR3 region: CASSRGLAILVEQFF. DNA of the CDR3: TGTGCCAGTAGTAGGGGACTAGCGATATTGGTTGAGCAGTTCTTC.

The chain is built from TRBV2 and TRBJ2-7, with 11 bases aligning to TRBD2. Germline V gene data show CDR1 as SNHLY and CDR2 as FYNNEI. The CDR3 runs 15 residues. The trim removed 2 bases at V and 2 bases at J, leaving 2 bases unmatched. The DNA of the CDR3 is TGTGCCAGCAGTGAAATAGCGGGGGGGCCCTACGAGCAGTACTTC. Protein sequence: CASSEIAGGPYEQYF.

This chain uses TRBV5-1 with TRBJ1-1; unclear D gene. The CDR3 covers 13 residues. Deletions cut 0 bases from V and 1 base from J, with 4 bases between. The germline CDR1 and CDR2 sequences are SGHRS and YFSETQ. The CDR3 loop is CASSLGRNTEAFF. The CDR3 bases are TGCGCCAGCAGCTTGGGCAGGAACACTGAAGCTTTCTTT.

This chain joins TRBV6-1 and TRBJ2-3; 10 bases line up with TRBD1. The CDR3 length is 15 residues. The germline gives CDR1 MNHNS, CDR2 SASEGT. V gave up 1 base and J gave up 4 bases; unmatched junction bases: 2. CDR3 nucleotide sequence: TGTGCCAGCAGTGAAGAGGACAGGGGGGCAGATACGCAGTATTTT. This translates into CASSEEDRGADTQYF.

As for this clone: Other DNA sequences in this sample translate to the same CDR3. The gene calls are TRBV6-5 and TRBJ1-1; D is unresolved. Germline V CDR1 and CDR2: MNHEY, SVGAGI. Trimming shortened V by 7 bases and J by 1 base, and 4 bases separated the two germline ends. The CDR3 runs 11 residues. The CDR3 bases are TGTGCCAGCAAACGGAACACTGAAGCTTTCTTT. This codes for CASKRNTEAFF.

This clone was seen just once. The same CDR3 arises from other DNA sequences in this sample as well. The chain uses TRBV7-9 and TRBJ2-5; D might be TRBD1 or TRBD2, each matching 5 bases. The V end lost 0 bases, the J end lost 1 base, and 6 bases lay between the germline ends. The CDR3 is 14 residues long. The germline CDR1 and CDR2 sequences are SEHNR and FQNEAQ (reference sequence). The CDR3 DNA is TGTGCCAGCAGCTTAGCTGGGGGCCAAGAGACCCAGTACTTC. Amino acids: CASSLAGGQETQYF.

This chain connects TRBV7-9 to TRBJ2-7; 8 bases fit TRBD1. Germline CDR1 is SEHNR and CDR2 is FQNEAQ (reference sequence). Unmatched junction bases numbered 5, after V lost 1 base and J lost 6 bases. The CDR3 runs to 14 residues. The CDR3 loop reads CASSLDRGVTEQYF. The CDR3 nucleotides read TGTGCCAGCAGCTTAGACAGGGGGGTGACCGAGCAGTACTTC.

The genes are TRBV21-1 and TRBJ2-7; TRBD2 was called by the table and not checked on the DNA. TRBV21-1 is reported as a pseudogene. The CDR3 totals 9 residues. CDR3 region: CASPCEQYF. The CDR3 region has the DNA TGTGCCAGCCCCTGCGAGCAGTACTTC.